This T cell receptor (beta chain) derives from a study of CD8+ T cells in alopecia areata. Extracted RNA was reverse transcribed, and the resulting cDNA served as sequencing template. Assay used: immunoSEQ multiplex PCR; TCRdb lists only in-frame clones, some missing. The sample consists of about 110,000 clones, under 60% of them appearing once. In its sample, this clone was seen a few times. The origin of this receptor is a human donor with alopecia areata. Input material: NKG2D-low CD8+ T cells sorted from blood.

CDR3 DNA sequence: TGCGCCAGCACCGATTATAAACCCGACAATGAGCAGTTCTTC. Translating it yields CASTDYKPDNEQFF. V and J are TRBV5-1 and TRBJ2-1; D not certain. V lost 6 bases and J lost 5, with 15 bases in between. The CDR3 totals 14 residues. Germline values: CDR1 SGHRS, CDR2 YFSETQ.